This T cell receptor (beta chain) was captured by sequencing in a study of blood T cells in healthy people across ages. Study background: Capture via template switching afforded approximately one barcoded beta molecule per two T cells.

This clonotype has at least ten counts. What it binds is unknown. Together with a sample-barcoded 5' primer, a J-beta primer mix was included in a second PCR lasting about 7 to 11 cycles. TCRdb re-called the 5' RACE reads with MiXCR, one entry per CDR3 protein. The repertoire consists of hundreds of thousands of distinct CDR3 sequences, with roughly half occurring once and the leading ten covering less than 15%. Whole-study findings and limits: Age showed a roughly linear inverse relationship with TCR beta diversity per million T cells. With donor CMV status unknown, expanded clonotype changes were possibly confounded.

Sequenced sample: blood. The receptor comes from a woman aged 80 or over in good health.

This CDR3 is CSAVAWREQNIQYF. The CDR3 bases are TGCAGTGCCGTGGCTTGGCGGGAGCAAAACATTCAGTACTTC. The rearrangement uses TRBV20-1 and TRBJ2-4; TRBD2 aligns across 7 bases. This CDR3 has 14 amino acids. Germline V CDR1 and CDR2: DFQATT, SNEGSKA (reference sequence). The V and J ends lost 6 bases and 5 bases, in that order; junction bases with no gene match: 10.